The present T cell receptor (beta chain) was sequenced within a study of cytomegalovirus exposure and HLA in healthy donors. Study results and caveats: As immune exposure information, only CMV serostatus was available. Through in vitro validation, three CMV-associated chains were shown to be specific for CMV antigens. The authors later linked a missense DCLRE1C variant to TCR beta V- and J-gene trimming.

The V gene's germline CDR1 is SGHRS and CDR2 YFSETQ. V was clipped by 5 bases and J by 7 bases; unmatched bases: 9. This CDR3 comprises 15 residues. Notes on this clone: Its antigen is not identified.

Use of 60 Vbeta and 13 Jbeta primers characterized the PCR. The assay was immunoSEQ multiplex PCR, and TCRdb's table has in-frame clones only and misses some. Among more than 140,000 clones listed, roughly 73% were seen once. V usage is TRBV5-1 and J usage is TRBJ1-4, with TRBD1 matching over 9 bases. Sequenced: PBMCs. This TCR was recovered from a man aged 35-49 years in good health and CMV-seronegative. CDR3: CASRLQGAGREKLFF. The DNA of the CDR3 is TGCGCCAGCAGATTACAGGGGGCAGGGCGTGAAAAACTGTTTTTT.